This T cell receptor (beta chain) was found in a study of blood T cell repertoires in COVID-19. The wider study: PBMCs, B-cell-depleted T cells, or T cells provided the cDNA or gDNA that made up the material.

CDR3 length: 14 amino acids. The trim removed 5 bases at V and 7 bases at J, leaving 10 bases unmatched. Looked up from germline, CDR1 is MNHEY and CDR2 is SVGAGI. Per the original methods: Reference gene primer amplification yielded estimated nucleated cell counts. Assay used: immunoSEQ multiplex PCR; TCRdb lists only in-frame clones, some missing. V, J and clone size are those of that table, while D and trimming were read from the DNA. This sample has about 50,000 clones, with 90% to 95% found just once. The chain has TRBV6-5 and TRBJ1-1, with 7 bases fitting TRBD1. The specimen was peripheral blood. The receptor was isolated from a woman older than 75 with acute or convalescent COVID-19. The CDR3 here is CASSNTGVLGEAFF. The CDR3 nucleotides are TGTGCCAGCAGTAATACAGGGGTTCTTGGTGAAGCTTTCTTT.